This TCR beta chain derives from a study of cytomegalovirus exposure and HLA in healthy donors. This CDR3 has 12 residues. With 3 bases removed from V and 8 bases from J, the gap between germline ends came to 10 bases. The V gene's germline CDR1 is MNHEY and CDR2 SMNVEV (reference sequence). This table comes from immunoSEQ multiplex PCR, and its TCRdb copy is limited to in-frame clones, with some not included. Of a few hundred thousand clones in the sample, roughly 85% were seen once. The sequence came from a woman younger than 30 in good health and CMV-seronegative. The specimen was PBMCs. J is TRBJ1-2 and V is TRBV27; a weak D match, TRBD1 (6 bases). CDR3 sequence: CASSFQGHGYTF. Written as DNA, the CDR3 is TGTGCCAGCAGTTTCCAGGGGCACGGCTACACCTTC.